Included here is one T cell receptor (beta chain) sequence, with context. The antigen this receptor binds is unknown. No per-base quality is available; no much larger clone lies one base away. The sample is drawn from a study of cytomegalovirus exposure and HLA in healthy donors (TCRdb year 2017). General notes on the study: An earlier analysis of 550 to 700 of the donors reported 250 to 300 Gb of sequence data and 117 million unique TCR beta sequences from roughly 200 million T cells. In an earlier analysis of around 540 of the donors, high-throughput TCR beta sequencing was used to judge whether each TCR beta V gene segment behaved as functional or pseudogenic. Every repertoire in the discovery cohort had been generated on one and the same sequencing platform. The study combined high-throughput TCR immunosequencing, statistical association of individual TCRs with disease status, and machine learning to predict cytomegalovirus infection status. Donor age, sex, ethnicity and CMV serostatus were compiled alongside the repertoire data. Four to six DR-DQ haplotypes were handled as single units for association and clustering, since linkage in the cohort was strong. The study aimed to test whether cataloging public T cell receptors could reveal signatures of past pathogen exposure. Of the 350 to 400 genotyped donors, around 81% fell in the genetic ancestry cluster associated with self-reported Caucasian donors. Among 300 to 500 genotyped donors of the cohort, an average of around 220,000 unique TCR beta nucleotide sequences was sequenced per donor, of which about 18% were non-productive. Genome-wide SNP genotypes for about three fifths of the 666 donors were used in a later genetic analysis, which treated that subset as a discovery cohort. Besides the first cohort of about 730 subjects, a separate validation cohort made up of 120 different subjects was used. In a later analysis, previously published TCR beta repertoires from about 640 donors were re-analyzed and high-resolution HLA genotyping was added so that TCR occurrence patterns could be studied. An early release that covered 640 HLA-typed donors contained approximately 300 gigabases of sequencing data and about 93 million unique TCR sequences. Typing coverage varied by locus: roughly 620-630 donors for A, B, C, DRB1 and DQB1; approximately 500 for DQA1; about 570 for DPA1; roughly 450 for DPB1. Both class I and class II loci were covered by HLA typing, at four-digit resolution. The later analysis used no new phenotypic data to find candidate immune exposures, relying instead on TCR beta sequences and their occurrence across donors. The T cell repertoires of some 700 subjects were profiled by immunosequencing and related to cytomegalovirus serostatus.

What the authors observed across the whole study: Sequencing depth was assumed to be roughly uniform across donors in the presence/absence analyses, though that assumption may not hold. In a later analysis, most CMV-associated TCR beta chains were found to appear HLA-restricted, with HLA associations seemingly driven largely by CMV exposure. The earlier analysis of 587 of the donors excluded 15 to 20 rarely observed V segments, including chromosome 9 orphons, because counts were too low. When HLA alleles, especially DR and DQ, strongly co-occurred, attributing TCR associations to individual alleles was difficult. A further reported finding was that TCR beta sequences accurately predicted the HLA-A and HLA-B alleles for most subjects in the first cohort. In an earlier analysis of 587 of the donors, most TCR beta V segments were observed in productive rearrangements about 87% or about 30% of the time, broadly matching IMGT annotations. For the cohort, immune exposure information was limited to CMV serostatus. In vitro tests confirmed that a few of the cytomegalovirus-associated TCR beta chains recognize cytomegalovirus antigens. While some public TCRs were present in many individuals, most TCR sequences turned up only very rarely across donors. Some IMGT-functional V segments, including TRBV6-2 and TRBV6-3, could not be told apart with the 87-base-pair reads, so those segments were excluded. Cytomegalovirus status was reported to be diagnosed by the classifier with high specificity and sensitivity in both the original and validation cohorts. In a later genetic analysis, a missense DCLRE1C variant was associated with V-gene and J-gene trimming of TCR beta chains, and the association was replicated in an independent cohort. A later analysis reported that several top co-occurrence clusters appeared linked to parvovirus B19, influenza, CMV and Epstein-Barr virus. Because HLA typing was missing for some donors at each locus, association tests included only the typed subset. According to a later genetic analysis, donors in an Asian-associated ancestry cluster had fewer N-insertions in productive TCRs than the roughly 700-donor mean. A cluster of highly shared sequence variants was judged likely to represent a technical artifact of the sequencing pipeline. This cohort had only TCR beta chains sequenced, and the lack of alpha or paired-chain data limited which features could be detected. A total of 164 TCR beta chains were listed by the study as associated with cytomegalovirus. Linkage disequilibrium might explain the correlated functional status among segregating V segments, but an unknown experimental factor could not be excluded. The authors suggested that the approach could potentially be extended to other disease states and immunological phenotypes. A later analysis associated about 17,000 TCR beta sequences with specific HLA alleles at a false discovery rate of 0.05. In a later analysis, HLA-associated TCR beta chains showed more clonal expansion and lower generation probabilities than non-associated chains that were equally common. In a later analysis, TCR association rates were found to vary across HLA loci, with the most associated TCRs seen for DRB1 alleles and the fewest for HLA-C alleles.

The cohort comprised approximately 700 healthy bone marrow donors. At the time of sampling, all cohort members were nominally healthy, though unrecorded immune exposures were likely present. The donor tested CMV seronegative, placing the donor among the 350 to 400 seronegative members of the cohort. Each donor provided a peripheral blood sample, and peripheral blood mononuclear cells were used for TCR beta sequencing. Genomic DNA was extracted from the blood cell samples with the Qiagen DNeasy Blood Extraction Kit. V is trimmed back by 7 bases and J by 3 bases, and the junction contains 8 bases that no gene match accounts for. From cysteine to phenylalanine, the CDR3 is 15 amino acids long. The only DNA kept is the CDR3, 45 bases in frame from the first base. As encoded in the germline V gene (reference sequence), CDR1 is SEHNR while CDR2 is FQNEAQ. Libraries were built with the immunoSEQ multiplex PCR assay. For the multiplex PCR, a mixture combining 60 forward primers for TCR Vbeta segments and 13 reverse primers for TCR Jbeta segments was used. The CDR3 region of rearranged TCR beta genes was amplified from genomic DNA with a multiplex PCR assay. The amplified TCR beta libraries were sequenced on the Illumina HiSeq System as 87-base-pair reads. Turning to the authors' computational methods: A later analysis tallied 75 million to 95 million unique TCR beta chains across the roughly 610 repertoires, and about 10 million of those chains were shared by two or more donors. A nearest-neighbor algorithm error-corrected the raw reads and collapsed the reads into unique sequences, merging closely related sequences to remove PCR and sequencing errors. To assign V, D and J gene segments, CDR3 sequences were aligned to IMGT reference sequences. For a sequence to be retained, a match of at least six nucleotides to both a V gene segment and a J gene segment was required. A rearrangement was called productive if the CDR3 had no stop codons and remained in frame with V and J, and every other rearrangement was called non-productive. Following IMGT convention, CDR3 was defined as the stretch from the second conserved V-encoded cysteine up to the conserved J-encoded phenylalanine. Sequences without an unambiguous match to a single V gene segment were excluded from the earlier analysis of about 640 of the donors. In an earlier analysis of approximately 550 of the donors, V segments were called functional above 56.7% productive rearrangements and were called segregating when the between-donor standard deviation exceeded 5%. A statistical classification framework was developed to diagnose cytomegalovirus status using the catalog of TCR beta chain sequences. V and J gene assignment, in a later analysis, came from comparing TCR nucleotide sequences with IMGT/GENE-DB human TR gene sequences. In a later analysis, CDR3 sequences and most-parsimonious VDJ recombination scenarios were assigned using the TCRdist pipeline. In a later analysis, each TCR beta chain was defined by its CDR3 amino acid sequence together with its V-gene family, and reads without a unique V-gene family were excluded. To address suspected cross-contamination and a sequencing artifact, a later analysis removed a few hundred highly shared, low-generation-probability nucleotide sequences. A later analysis calculated a clonal expansion index for each public chain from normalized within-repertoire ranks of inferred template counts. A later analysis computed generation probabilities with a VDJ recombination model fitted to out-of-frame rearrangements, and checked the results against IGoR. A later analysis scored TCR-TCR, TCR-HLA and TCR-CMV co-occurrence with hypergeometric tests, applying a repertoire-size bias correction to TCR pairs. A later analysis estimated false discovery rates by permuting HLA or CMV assignments 20 times. In a later analysis, co-occurring TCRs were grouped using DBSCAN, with TCRdist sequence similarity added in when clustering inside HLA-allele-positive subsets. Repertoires with fewer than 30,000 or more than 120,000 public chains, plus five repertoires with anomalous nucleotide sharing, were excluded from co-occurrence clustering. The clones in this table, taken by TCRdb from immuneACCESS, are in-frame only. Not every clone is retained; where verified, under half of the shortfall comes from an unresolved V gene, and the cause of the rest is unknown. The DNA was the basis for D and trimming; V, J and clone size are from that table. The sample table holds approximately 170,000 clones, of which 77% were seen once. The top ten constitute over 2.5% of the sample.

This receptor chain uses TRBV7-9 and TRBJ2-1; 8 central nucleotides agree with TRBD1. Sample: PBMCs. The receptor was isolated from a female donor in good health and CMV-seronegative. The CDR3 protein sequence reads: CASNQGTGYYNEQFF. The sequence in DNA is TGTGCCAGCAACCAAGGGACAGGCTACTACAATGAGCAGTTCTTC. Reference TRBV7-9 and TRBJ2-1 genes cover what lies past the CDR3, so the full variable domain is DTGVSQNPRHKITKRGQNVTFRCDPISEHNRLYWYRQTLGQGPEFLTYFQNEAQLEKSRLLSDRFSAERPKGSFSTLEIQRTEQGDSAMYLCASNQGTGYYNEQFFGPGTRLTVL.